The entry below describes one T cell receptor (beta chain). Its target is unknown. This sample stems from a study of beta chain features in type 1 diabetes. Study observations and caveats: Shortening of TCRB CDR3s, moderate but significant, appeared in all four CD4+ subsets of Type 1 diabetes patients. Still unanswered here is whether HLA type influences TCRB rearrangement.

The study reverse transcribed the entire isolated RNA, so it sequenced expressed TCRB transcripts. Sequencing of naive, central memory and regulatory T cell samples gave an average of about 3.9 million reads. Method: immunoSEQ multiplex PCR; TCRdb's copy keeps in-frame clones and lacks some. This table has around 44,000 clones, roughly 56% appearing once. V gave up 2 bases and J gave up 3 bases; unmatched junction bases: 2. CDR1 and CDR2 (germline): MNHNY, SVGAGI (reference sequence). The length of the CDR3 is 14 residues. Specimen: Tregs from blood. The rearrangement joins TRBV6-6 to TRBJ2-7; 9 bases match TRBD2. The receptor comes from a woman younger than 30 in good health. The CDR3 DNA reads TGTGCCAGCAGTTACGCGGGAGGGTACTACGAGCAGTACTTC. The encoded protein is CASSYAGGYYEQYF.